The 30 T cell receptor beta chains below were found in one sample sequenced in a study of a mutant IDH1 vaccine in newly diagnosed glioma. The sample's time point: week 5, during vaccination. Doses consisted of 300 ug of mutant IDH1 20-mer peptide each, paired with topical imiquimod. No cognate antigen is known for these TCRs. Sequenced by immunoSEQ multiplex PCR; TCRdb stores in-frame clones only, minus some. This sample yields roughly 60,000 clones, of which approximately 79% are seen a single time; around 7% belongs to the top ten. The specimen comprised PBMCs, sampled from a glioma patient whose treatment included an IDH1 peptide vaccine. These receptors were collected from a woman aged 45-65 years with glioma.

This sequence joins TRBV6-4 and TRBJ2-2; 8 nucleotides match TRBD2. The CDR3 totals 15 residues. Germline trimming cut 6 bases from V and 4 bases from J; bases unmatched to any gene: 7. Germline V gives CDR1 MRHNA, CDR2 SNTAGT. The CDR3 nucleotides read TGTGCCAGCAGCTCGGGGGGGGCCGGCACCGGGGAGCTGTTTTTT. This translates into CASSSGGAGTGELFF.

The rearrangement links TRBV28 to TRBJ2-7; a weak D match, TRBD1 (6 bases). The V gene lost 8 bases and the J gene lost 5 bases, with 13 bases spanning the gap. The CDR3 extends over 12 amino acids. CDR1 is MDHEN, CDR2 SYDVKM, per germline. Here the CDR3 DNA reads TGTGCCAGCGGAGACAGGCCCAACGAGCAGTACTTC. The encoded protein is CASGDRPNEQYF.

This chain's CDR3 is CASSMLTGFDEQYF. The CDR3 DNA sequence: TGTGCCAGCAGCATGCTGACAGGGTTCGACGAGCAGTACTTC. J is TRBJ2-7 and V is TRBV5-8, with 7 bases lining up with TRBD1. The CDR3 contains 14 residues. Germline trimming cut 4 bases from V and 5 bases from J; bases unmatched to any gene: 9. The germline V gene encodes CDR1 SGHTS and CDR2 YDEGEE.

This CDR3 is CASSEQGPQETQYF. CDR3 coding DNA: TGTGCCAGCAGCGAACAGGGACCCCAAGAGACCCAGTACTTC. This chain joins TRBV7-2 and TRBJ2-5; possibly TRBD1 for D (6 bases). Germline V gene sequence: CDR1 SGHTA, CDR2 FQGNSA. This CDR3 region has 14 residues. Trimming took 5 bases from V and 1 from J, leaving 11 bases between them.

The rearrangement uses TRBV5-1 and TRBJ2-6; the match to TRBD2 covers 11 bases. V shed 1 base, J shed 0 bases, and the junction held 6 bases outside the gene matches. Per the germline V gene, CDR1 is SGHRS and CDR2 is YFSETQ. The CDR3 runs 19 residues. The CDR3 reads CASSLSPSGGTSGANVLTF. CDR3 in DNA: TGCGCCAGCAGCTTGTCGCCTAGCGGGGGGACCTCTGGGGCCAACGTCCTGACTTTC. The whole variable domain, filled in from reference TRBV5-1 and TRBJ2-6, reads KAGVTQTPRYLIKTRGQQVTLSCSPISGHRSVSWYQQTPGQGLQFLFEYFSETQRNKGNFPGRFSGRQFSNSRSEMNVSTLELGDSALYLCASSLSPSGGTSGANVLTFGAGSRLTVL.

V is TRBV18 and J is TRBJ2-5; D gene ambiguous. The CDR3 contains 13 residues. Germline V gene sequence: CDR1 KGHSH, CDR2 LQKENI. V was pared by 0 bases and J by 5 bases, with 7 bases between. The DNA for the CDR3 is TGTGCCAGCTCACCACCGGACGGGGAGACCCAGTACTTC. This codes for CASSPPDGETQYF.

The CDR3 spells CASSQDRDHGYTF. The CDR3 DNA reads as TGTGCCAGCAGCCAGGACAGGGACCATGGCTACACCTTC. The chain combines TRBV11-2 with TRBJ1-2, with 8 bases lining up with TRBD1. Trimming at V came to 5 bases and at J to 6 bases, leaving 5 bases not matched to a gene. Germline V gives CDR1 SGHAT, CDR2 FQNNGV. The CDR3 runs 13 residues.

The chain recombines TRBV6-5 with TRBJ1-5, with D perhaps matching TRBD1 (6 bases). The CDR3 totals 14 residues. Trimming took off 8 bases at V and 3 bases at J, with 14 bases between the two ends. The germline CDR1 and CDR2 sequences are MNHEY and SVGAGI. CDR3 in amino acids: CASSDRSPNQPQHF. CDR3 nucleotide sequence: TGTGCCAGCTCCGACAGGTCACCCAATCAGCCCCAGCATTTT.

The rearrangement joins TRBV27 to TRBJ1-2; possible D gene TRBD1, 6 bases. The germline V gene encodes CDR1 MNHEY and CDR2 SMNVEV (reference sequence). This CDR3 is built from 16 residues. Between the trimmed V and J ends, which lost 2 bases and 4 bases, there was a span of 17 bases. CDR3 in amino acids: CASSLGVTGPVYGYTF. CDR3 sequence (DNA): TGTGCCAGCAGTTTAGGGGTGACAGGCCCTGTCTATGGCTACACCTTC.

The V and J genes are TRBV6-4 and TRBJ2-5; no reliable D call. The ends were cut back, 0 bases at V and 7 bases at J, with 15 bases in the middle. The CDR3 is made up of 15 amino acids. Germline loops: CDR1 MRHNA, CDR2 SNTAGT. Here the CDR3 reads CASSDSSDTSATQYF. CDR3 coding DNA: TGTGCCAGCAGTGACTCCTCCGACACGTCAGCGACCCAGTACTTC.

The chain combines TRBV15 with TRBJ2-4; D not certain. Trimming cost V 5 bases and J 8 bases, with 19 bases left between them. CDR3 length: 15 amino acids. In germline, CDR1 is LNHNV, CDR2 YYDKDF (reference sequence). CDR3 DNA: TGTGCCACCAGCGCACGACAATCCATGGTGGACATTCAGTACTTC. Translated, it gives CATSARQSMVDIQYF. Based on the CDR3 plus reference TRBV15 and TRBJ2-4, the full variable domain is DAMVIQNPRYQVTQFGKPVTLSCSQTLNHNVMYWYQQKSSQAPKLLFHYYDKDFNNEADTPDNFQSRRPNTSFCFLDIRSPGLGDTAMYLCATSARQSMVDIQYFGAGTRLSVL.

As DNA, the CDR3 is TGTGCCAGTAGTATAGGGGGGACACCCTCCTACAATGAGCAGTTCTTC. Protein product: CASSIGGTPSYNEQFF. The chain has TRBV19 and TRBJ2-1, with D tentatively TRBD1 (6 bases). Germline loops: CDR1 LNHDA, CDR2 SQIVND (reference sequence). V lost 1 base, J lost 0 bases, and 10 bases lay in between. The CDR3 is 16 amino acids.

The chain joins TRBV19 to TRBJ1-3, with D perhaps matching TRBD1 (5 bases). The germline CDR1 and CDR2 sequences are LNHDA and SQIVND (reference sequence). There are 16 residues in the CDR3. Trimming stripped 5 bases from V and 0 bases from J, with 14 bases between. CDR3 protein: CASSLGASSSGNTIYF. CDR3 DNA: TGTGCCAGTAGTCTCGGGGCCTCGAGCTCTGGAAACACCATATATTTT.

The gene calls are TRBV5-5 and TRBJ1-5; D call uncertain. Germline CDR1 and CDR2: SGHKS and YYEKEE (reference sequence). The CDR3 sequence is 15 residues long. V lost 0 bases and J 2 bases, leaving 9 bases between the germline ends. CDR3 in DNA: TGTGCCAGCAGCTTGGAGGGTTGGGGCAATCAGCCCCAGCATTTT. It is translated as CASSLEGWGNQPQHF.

The genes are TRBV11-3 and TRBJ2-5; D gene ambiguous. V lost 2 bases and J lost 3, with 1 base in between. Per germline, CDR1 SGHNT and CDR2 YENEEA. The CDR3 has 11 amino acids. The CDR3 sequence is CASSLKETQYF. The CDR3 DNA reads as TGTGCCAGCAGCTTAAAAGAGACCCAGTACTTC.

V gene TRBV27 combines with J gene TRBJ1-6, with TRBD1 as a possible D gene (5 bases). Germline V lookup: CDR1 MNHEY, CDR2 SMNVEV (reference sequence). Between the trimmed V and J ends, which lost 3 bases and 6 bases, there was a span of 12 bases. The CDR3 runs 15 residues. CDR3 sequence reads: CASSLFTGGNSPLHF. For the CDR3, the DNA is TGTGCCAGCAGTTTGTTTACTGGGGGTAATTCACCCCTCCACTTT.

The chain links TRBV15 to TRBJ1-6; D gene unclear. The CDR3 has 13 residues. CDR1 and CDR2 from the germline V gene are LNHNV and YYDKDF (reference sequence). Trimming cost V 3 bases and J 7 bases, with 7 bases left between them. Here the CDR3 DNA reads TGTGCCACCAGCAGGACGGGGAATTCACCCCTCCACTTT. Amino acids: CATSRTGNSPLHF.

The chain joins TRBV6-1 to TRBJ2-7; no firm D call. Trimming stripped 2 bases from V and 2 bases from J, with 10 bases between. The CDR3 spans 14 residues. CDR1 is MNHNS, CDR2 SASEGT, per germline. CDR3 loop: CASSENGLTYEQYF. CDR3 DNA sequence: TGTGCCAGCAGTGAAAACGGCCTAACCTACGAGCAGTACTTC.

The chain employs TRBV5-1 and TRBJ2-1; 9 bases fit TRBD1. Losses at the gene ends were 0 bases for V and 4 bases for J; bases not matched to a gene: 5. Germline V gene lookup returns CDR1 SGHRS and CDR2 YFSETQ. The CDR3 covers 16 residues. CDR3 in amino acids: CASSLEQGAKYNEQFF. In DNA form, the CDR3 reads TGCGCCAGCAGCTTGGAACAGGGGGCTAAATACAATGAGCAGTTCTTC.

V gene TRBV2 combines with J gene TRBJ1-5; D ambiguous. The V end was cut by 4 bases, the J end by 3 bases, with 10 bases between. The CDR3 covers 14 residues. Per germline, CDR1 SNHLY and CDR2 FYNNEI. CDR3 loop: CASSGGRYNQPQHF. The CDR3 bases are TGTGCCAGCAGTGGCGGCAGATACAATCAGCCCCAGCATTTT.

This chain links TRBV11-2 with TRBJ1-2; D is uncertain. The germline V gene has CDR1 SGHAT and CDR2 FQNNGV. Trimming stripped 3 bases from V and 7 bases from J, with 9 bases between. The length of the CDR3 is 12 residues. CDR3 in amino acids: CASSFEGPGYTF. The CDR3 DNA is TGTGCCAGCAGCTTTGAGGGTCCTGGCTACACCTTC.

Only one count was recorded for this clone. The rearrangement links TRBV5-1 to TRBJ2-2; D could derive from TRBD1 or TRBD2 (6 bases each). The CDR3 spans 14 residues. The V and J ends lost 6 bases and 4 bases respectively, with 13 bases between them. From germline, CDR1 is SGHRS and CDR2 YFSETQ. This CDR3 is CASTLEGGTGELFF. In nucleotides, the CDR3 is TGCGCCAGCACTCTGGAGGGGGGCACCGGGGAGCTGTTTTTT. Using reference TRBV5-1 and TRBJ2-2 for the parts outside the CDR3, the full variable domain is KAGVTQTPRYLIKTRGQQVTLSCSPISGHRSVSWYQQTPGQGLQFLFEYFSETQRNKGNFPGRFSGRQFSNSRSEMNVSTLELGDSALYLCASTLEGGTGELFFGEGSRLTVL.

J is TRBJ1-4 and V is TRBV7-2; no definite D call. The CDR3 is 14 residues long. The V end lost 4 bases, the J end lost 6 bases, and 12 bases lay between the germline ends. Germline-derived CDR1 and CDR2 are SGHTA and FQGNSA. The CDR3 loop is CASSYWGVHEKLFF. In DNA, the CDR3 is TGTGCCAGCAGCTACTGGGGTGTTCATGAAAAACTGTTTTTT.

The rearrangement joins TRBV6-1 to TRBJ1-4; 7 bases line up with TRBD1. This CDR3 is 16 amino acids long. Trimming removed 4 bases from V and 4 bases from J; junction bases left unmatched: 9. Germline CDR1 reads MNHNS; CDR2 reads SASEGT. The CDR3 protein is CASSGGQVKVNEKLFF. CDR3 bases: TGTGCCAGCAGTGGTGGACAGGTGAAAGTTAATGAAAAACTGTTTTTT.

The chain carries TRBV21-1 and TRBJ1-1; TRBD1 is taken as the D call from the table, unchecked against the DNA. TRBV21-1 is listed as a pseudogene. The CDR3 is made up of 14 amino acids. For the CDR3, the DNA is TGTGCCAGCATCTTAGACAGGGTCGGCACTGAAGCTTTCTTT. Amino acids: CASILDRVGTEAFF.

V and J are TRBV6-5 and TRBJ1-2; no firm D call. Germline CDR1 reads MNHEY; CDR2 reads SVGAGI. V was pared by 6 bases and J by 1 base, with 9 bases between. CDR3 size: 13 residues. The CDR3 is CASSPSFNYGYTF. DNA of the CDR3: TGTGCCAGCAGCCCCTCATTTAACTATGGCTACACCTTC.

The genes are TRBV14 and TRBJ2-6; a possible D gene is TRBD1 (6 bases). The germline V gene has CDR1 SGHDN and CDR2 FVKESK. V was pared by 1 base and J by 4 bases, with 8 bases between. This CDR3 is 15 amino acids long. The CDR3 here is CASSQVGTGANVLTF. The DNA of the CDR3 is TGTGCCAGCAGCCAAGTTGGGACAGGGGCCAACGTCCTGACTTTC.

The genes are TRBV10-1 and TRBJ1-2; D is uncertain. V dropped 0 bases and J dropped 4 bases, with 6 bases sitting between them. Germline assignment: CDR1 WNHNN and CDR2 SYGVQD (reference sequence). The CDR3 loop spans 13 amino acids. CDR3 loop: CASSESWGYGYTF. In nucleotides, the CDR3 is TGCGCCAGCAGTGAGTCGTGGGGCTATGGCTACACCTTC.

Comment on this clone: Other DNA variants within this sample encode the same CDR3. This chain links TRBV9 with TRBJ1-5, with D unclear. The length of the CDR3 is 14 residues. CDR1 and CDR2 (germline): SGDLS, YYNGEE. Trimming removed 0 bases at V and 3 bases at J, with 7 bases between. The CDR3 loop is CASSVDGSNQPQHF. The CDR3 DNA reads TGTGCCAGCAGCGTAGATGGTTCCAATCAGCCCCAGCATTTT.

This chain uses TRBV4-3 with TRBJ2-7; 9 nucleotides align to TRBD1. With 3 bases clipped from V and 4 bases from J, the junction kept 7 bases outside the gene matches. Germline V gene sequence: CDR1 LGHNA, CDR2 YSLEER. The CDR3 length is 15 residues. The chain's CDR3 is CASSQGIGTGYEQYF. The CDR3 DNA is TGCGCCAGCAGCCAGGGCATTGGGACAGGGTACGAGCAGTACTTC.